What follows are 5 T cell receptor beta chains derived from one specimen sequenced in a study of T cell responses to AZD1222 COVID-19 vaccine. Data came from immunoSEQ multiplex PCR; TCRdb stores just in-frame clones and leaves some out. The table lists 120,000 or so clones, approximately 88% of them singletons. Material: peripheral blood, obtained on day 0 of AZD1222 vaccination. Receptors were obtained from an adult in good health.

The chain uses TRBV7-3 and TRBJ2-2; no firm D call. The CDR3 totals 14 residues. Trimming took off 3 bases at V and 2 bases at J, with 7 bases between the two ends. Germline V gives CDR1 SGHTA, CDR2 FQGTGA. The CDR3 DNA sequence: TGTGCCAGCAGCTTCCTCGACAACACCGGGGAGCTGTTTTTT. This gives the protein CASSFLDNTGELFF.

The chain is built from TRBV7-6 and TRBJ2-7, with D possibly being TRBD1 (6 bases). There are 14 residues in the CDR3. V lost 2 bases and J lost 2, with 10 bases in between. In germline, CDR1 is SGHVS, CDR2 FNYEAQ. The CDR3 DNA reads TGTGCCAGCAGCTTATCAGGGGACGCCTACGAGCAGTACTTC. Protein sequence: CASSLSGDAYEQYF. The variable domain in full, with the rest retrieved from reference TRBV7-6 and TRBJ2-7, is GAGVSQSPRYKVTKRGQDVALRCDPISGHVSLYWYRQALGQGPEFLTYFNYEAQQDKSGLPNDRFSAERPEGSISTLTIQRTEQRDSAMYRCASSLSGDAYEQYFGPGTRLTVT.

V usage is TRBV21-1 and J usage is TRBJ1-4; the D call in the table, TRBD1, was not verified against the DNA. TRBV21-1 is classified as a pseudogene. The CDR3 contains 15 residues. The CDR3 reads CASSNKGQGGEKLFF. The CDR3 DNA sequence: TGTGCCAGCAGCAATAAGGGACAGGGAGGGGAAAAACTGTTTTTT.

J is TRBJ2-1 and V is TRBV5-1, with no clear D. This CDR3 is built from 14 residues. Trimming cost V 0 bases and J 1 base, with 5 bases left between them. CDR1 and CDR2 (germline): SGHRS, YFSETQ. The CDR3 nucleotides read TGCGCCAGCAGCTTGGAAGGGTCCTACAATGAGCAGTTCTTC. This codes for CASSLEGSYNEQFF.

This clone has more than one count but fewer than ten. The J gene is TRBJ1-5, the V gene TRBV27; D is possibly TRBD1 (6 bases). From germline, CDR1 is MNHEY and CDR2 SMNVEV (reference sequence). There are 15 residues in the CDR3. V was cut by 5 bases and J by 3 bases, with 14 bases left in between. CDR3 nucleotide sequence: TGTGCCAGCAGTGGGAGGGGGAGGGACAATCAGCCCCAGCATTTT. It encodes CASSGRGRDNQPQHF.